Described below is a single T cell receptor (beta chain) sequence and its context. Trimming stripped 0 bases from V and 3 bases from J, with 15 bases between. The CDR3 is made up of 17 amino acids. Germline-derived CDR1 and CDR2 are SGHAT and FQNNGV. Original processing notes: Estimated nucleated cell counts came from reference gene primer amplification. Sequencing used immunoSEQ multiplex PCR; TCRdb keeps in-frame clones, though not all of them. That table supplies the V and J calls and clone size; D and trimming were determined from the DNA. The sample lists over 100,000 clones; 82% were seen once. The data stem from a study of blood T cell repertoires in COVID-19. Study as a whole: From T cells, B-cell-depleted T cells, or PBMCs came the material, which was cDNA or gDNA.

Sequenced input: peripheral blood. V and J are TRBV11-2 and TRBJ2-4, with D perhaps matching TRBD2 (5 bases). The source is a woman aged 70-85 years with acute or convalescent COVID-19. DNA for the CDR3: TGTGCCAGCAGCTTAGAACGGTTAGGAGGTTACAAAAACATTCAGTACTTC. Its translation is CASSLERLGGYKNIQYF.